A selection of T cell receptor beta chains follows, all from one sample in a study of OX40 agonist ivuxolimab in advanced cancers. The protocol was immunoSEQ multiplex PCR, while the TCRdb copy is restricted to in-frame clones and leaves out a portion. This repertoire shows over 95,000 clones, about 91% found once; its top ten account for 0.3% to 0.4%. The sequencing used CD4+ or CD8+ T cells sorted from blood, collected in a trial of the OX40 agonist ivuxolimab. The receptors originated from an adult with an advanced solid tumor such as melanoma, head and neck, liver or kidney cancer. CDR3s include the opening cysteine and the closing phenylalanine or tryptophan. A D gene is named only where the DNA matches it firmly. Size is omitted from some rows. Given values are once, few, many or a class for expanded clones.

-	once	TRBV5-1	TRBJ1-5	TGCGCCAGCAGCCGACTGGGAGGTAGCAATCAGCCCCAGCATTTT	CASSRLGGSNQPQHF
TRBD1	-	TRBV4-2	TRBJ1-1	TGTGCCAGCACGGCAGGGGGCAAGCACACTGAAGCTTTCTTT	CASTAGGKHTEAFF
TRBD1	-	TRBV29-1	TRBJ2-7	TGCAGCGTCGGACAGGATACCTACGAGCAGTACTTC	CSVGQDTYEQYF
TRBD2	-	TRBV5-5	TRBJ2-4	TGTGCCAGCAGCTCAGGACTAGCGGATCTAGCCAAAAACATTCAGTACTTC	CASSSGLADLAKNIQYF
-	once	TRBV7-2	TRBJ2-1	TGTGCCAGCAGCTTACGTAGCTCCTACAATGAGCAGTTCTTC	CASSLRSSYNEQFF
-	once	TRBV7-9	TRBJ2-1	TGTGCCAGCAGCCGATACGCCTCACGGATCAATGAGCAGTTCTTC	CASSRYASRINEQFF
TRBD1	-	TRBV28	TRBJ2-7	TGTGCCAGCAGTTCACAGGGGGCCGGCTCCTACGAGCAGTACTTC	CASSSQGAGSYEQYF
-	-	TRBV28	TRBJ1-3	TGTGCCAGCAGCGGCAGATATACGATCTCTGGAAACACCATATATTTT	CASSGRYTISGNTIYF
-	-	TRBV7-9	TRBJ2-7	TGTGCCAGCAGCTTGGACGGATTTGGGGAAGAGCAGTACTTC	CASSLDGFGEEQYF
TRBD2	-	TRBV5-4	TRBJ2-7	TGTGCCAGCAGCCCCGCAGCGGGAGTAATACCGGGCGAGCAGTACTTC	CASSPAAGVIPGEQYF
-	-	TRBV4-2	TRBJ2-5	TGTGCCAGCAGCCGGGGGTTACAGCAAGAGACCCAGTACTTC	CASSRGLQQETQYF
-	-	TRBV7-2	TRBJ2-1	TGTGCCAGCAGCCGACCCCCATCTAATGAGCAGTTCTTC	CASSRPPSNEQFF
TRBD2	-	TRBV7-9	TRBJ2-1	TGTGCCAGCAGCTCTAGCGGGAGAGCATACAATGAGCAGTTCTTC	CASSSSGRAYNEQFF
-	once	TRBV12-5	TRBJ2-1	TGTGCTAGTGGCAGGGGACAAGCTAATGAGCAGTTCTTC	CASGRGQANEQFF
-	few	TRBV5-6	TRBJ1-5	TGTGCCAGCAGCTTGTGCAGGTTGGCTTACAATAGCAATCAGCCCCAGCATTTT	CASSLCRLAYNSNQPQHF
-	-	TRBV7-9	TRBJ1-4	TGTGCCAGCAGCTCCCCCTCAGGGGAAAAACTGTTTTTT	CASSSPSGEKLFF
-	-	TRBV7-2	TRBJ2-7	TGTGCCAGCAGCTTAGATCGGCAGGTCCTGTACGAGCAGTACTTC	CASSLDRQVLYEQYF
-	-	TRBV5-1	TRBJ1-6	TGCGCCAGCAGCCCGCTGACCGATGATAATTCACCCCTCCACTTT	CASSPLTDDNSPLHF
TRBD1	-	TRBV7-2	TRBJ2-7	TGTGCCAGCAGCGCCGCCGGGACAGGGGCCGAGCAGTACTTC	CASSAAGTGAEQYF
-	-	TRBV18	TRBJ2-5	TGTGCCAGCTCAAACAACAGGGGAGGAGAGACCCAGTACTTC	CASSNNRGGETQYF
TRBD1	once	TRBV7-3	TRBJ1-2	TGTGCCAGCAGCATAGGACAGGGGACTCTGGGCTACACCTTC	CASSIGQGTLGYTF
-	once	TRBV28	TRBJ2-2	TGTGCCCTTAGGCGAATGGGGACCGGGGAGCTGTTTTTT	CALRRMGTGELFF
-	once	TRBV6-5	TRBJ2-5	TGTGCCAGCAGTTACTCGGTAGAGACCCAGTACTTC	CASSYSVETQYF
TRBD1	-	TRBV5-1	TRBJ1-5	TGCGCCAGCAGCTCCGGGACAGAGAATCAGCCCCAGCATTTT	CASSSGTENQPQHF
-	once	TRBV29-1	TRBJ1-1	TGCAGCGTTAGAGTGACAGCAATGAACACTGAAGCTTTCTTT	CSVRVTAMNTEAFF
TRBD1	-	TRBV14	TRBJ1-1	TGTGCCAGCAGCGGACAGGGCGGCACTGAAGCTTTCTTT	CASSGQGGTEAFF